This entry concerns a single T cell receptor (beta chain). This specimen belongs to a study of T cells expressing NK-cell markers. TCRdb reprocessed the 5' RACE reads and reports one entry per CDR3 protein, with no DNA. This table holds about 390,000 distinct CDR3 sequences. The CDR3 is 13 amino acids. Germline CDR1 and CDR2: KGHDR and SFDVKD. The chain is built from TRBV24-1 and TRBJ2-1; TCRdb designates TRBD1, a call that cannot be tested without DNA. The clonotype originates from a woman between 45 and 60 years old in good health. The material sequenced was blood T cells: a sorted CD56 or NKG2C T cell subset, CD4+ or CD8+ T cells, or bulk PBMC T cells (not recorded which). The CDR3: CAVEGQTYNEQFF.